This TCR beta chain was profiled in a study of blood T cell repertoires in COVID-19. Turning to the study itself: Acute and convalescent COVID-19 samples came from the United States, Italy and Spain.

The assay was immunoSEQ multiplex PCR, and TCRdb's table has in-frame clones only and misses some. Of under 300,000 clones detected, roughly 91% appear once; the ten largest clones hold approximately 0.8%. There are 16 residues in the CDR3. Trimming took off 6 bases at V and 0 bases at J, with 12 bases between the two ends. CDR1 SEHNR and CDR2 FQNEAQ come from the germline V gene (reference sequence). This chain links TRBV7-9 with TRBJ1-6, with D hard to call. The source of this sequence is a man aged 25-45 years with COVID-19, enrolled during active disease. Sample: peripheral blood. The CDR3 DNA follows: TGTGCCAGCAGATCGGTTCCATCCTCCTATAATTCACCCCTCCACTTT. Translated: CASRSVPSSYNSPLHF.